The clone carrying this T cell receptor beta chain has just a few counts. Its antigen is unidentified. TCRdb used MiXCR to reprocess the 5' RACE reads, holding one entry per CDR3 protein. The sample has roughly 670,000 distinct CDR3 sequences; around 20% are singletons. V shed 1 base and J shed 5 bases, with 19 bases lying between them. Germline assignment: CDR1 SGHDT and CDR2 YYEEEE. The CDR3 loop spans 16 amino acids. This sample is drawn from a study of CD8 T cells in ankylosing spondylitis. Study-wide points: Significant enrichment of disease-linked clones was reportedly seen in matched ankylosing spondylitis synovial fluid. It appeared that ankylosing spondylitis blood was characterized by a TCR beta motif of under ten highly homologous variants.

Sequenced: blood, either unsorted or a sorted T cell fraction (not recorded which). The V gene is TRBV5-6, the J gene TRBJ2-7, with a weak D call TRBD2 (5 bases). This receptor was obtained from a male donor with ankylosing spondylitis. This chain's CDR3 is CASSLRVTGLAHEQYF. CDR3 nucleotide sequence: TGTGCCAGCAGCTTGCGGGTTACCGGCCTAGCACACGAGCAGTACTTC.